This T cell receptor beta chain appears in the sequencing data of a study of identifying expanded T cells in peripheral blood. Trimming took 4 bases from V and 0 from J, leaving 14 bases between them. There are 15 residues in the CDR3. The germline V gene encodes CDR1 SGHDT and CDR2 YYEEEE. Using immunoSEQ multiplex PCR, the repertoire was profiled, and TCRdb retains in-frame clones only, with some absent. The table lists about 94,000 clones, around 90% of them singletons. The material sequenced was blood. This clonotype originated in a person aged 18-70 years in good health. The rearrangement uses TRBV5-6 and TRBJ2-7, with D uncertain. The CDR3 region is CASSPRGANSYEQYF. The CDR3 DNA follows: TGTGCCAGCAGCCCTCGTGGTGCTAACTCCTACGAGCAGTACTTC.